One sample yielded the 5 T cell receptor beta chains listed below, sequenced in a study of tumor-infiltrating lymphocytes in primary liver carcinoma (dated by TCRdb to about 2017). The instrument was an Illumina HiSeq 2500. Using a constant-region primer and ProtoScript II reverse transcriptase, TCRbeta-specific cDNA was reverse-transcribed from around 520 ng total RNA. Three nested multiplex PCR rounds, following a slightly modified ARM-PCR procedure, were used to build the TCRbeta libraries. Multiplex TRBV1-TRBV30 forward primers and a Cbeta reverse primer were used in the first two PCR rounds, each of which was run for approximately 9 cycles. Starting from the raw public reads, TCRdb applied fastp trimming at Q25, assembled clones with MiXCR and retained in-frame beta chains. Each entry is one CDR3 protein sequence, shown with its most common DNA and genes. A total of 65,000 to 80,000 distinct CDR3 sequences appear in this sample, approximately 74% of them only once. About 30% of the sample comes from the top ten.

Total RNA and DNA were co-extracted without cell sorting from roughly 20-30 mg of bulk tissue using the AllPrep DNA/RNA mini kit. Sequences were obtained from liver tumor tissue from sampling region 4. What the cell subset or site label conveys for this sample: tumor region T4, right-lateral pole. These receptors were taken from a man aged 40-49 years with primary liver carcinoma and hepatitis B virus infection.

For this clonotype: The conserved phenylalanine or tryptophan normally closing the CDR3 is absent here, so this likely arose from a read error. The chain couples TRBV11-2 to TRBJ2-7; D is unclear. Germline V lookup: CDR1 SGHAT, CDR2 FQNNGV. The CDR3 covers 15 residues. The CDR3 sequence is CASSLSVGISYGQYL. The CDR3 bases are TGTGCCAGCAGCCTATCTGTGGGAATATCGTACGGGCAGTACCTC.

Remarks on this clonotype: A much bigger clone sits one base away, suggesting this may be a read error. This chain links TRBV14 with TRBJ1-6, with 7 nucleotides matching TRBD1. This CDR3 comprises 16 residues. CDR1 and CDR2 (germline): SGHDN, FVKESK. The V gene end was trimmed by 4 bases and the J gene end by 0 bases; junction bases not matched to a gene: 3. This CDR3 is CASSPYRGSYNSPLHF. The CDR3 DNA reads as TGTGCCAGCAGCCCCTACAGGGGCTCCTATAATTCACCCCTCCACTTT.

About this clonotype itself: The germline gene is not matched at one end of the junction; a read error may be the cause. V usage is TRBV6-1 and J usage is TRBJ2-7, with TRBD1 as a possible D gene (5 bases). The CDR3 spans 15 residues. CDR1 and CDR2 from the germline V gene are MNHNS and SASEGT. This CDR3 reads CASSRIELGPYEQYF. CDR3 in DNA: TGTGCTAGCAGTCGCATAGAATTGGGGCCCTACGAGCAGTACTTC.

Worth noting for this clonotype: A junction boundary mismatches the germline segment, possibly from a read error. The CDR3 spells CASSQDRSAHNEQFF. CDR3 coding DNA: TGCGCCAGCAGCCAAGACAGGAGTGCCCACAATGAGCAATTCTTC. V usage is TRBV4-1 and J usage is TRBJ2-1; D is unclear. The CDR3 has 15 residues. Germline values: CDR1 MGHRA, CDR2 YSYEKL.

At least ten counts were recorded for this clonotype. At one end the junction does not follow the germline gene, possibly because of a read error. The chain is built from TRBV6-1 and TRBJ2-1; TRBD2 agrees at 9 bases. The CDR3 sequence is 15 residues long. CDR1 and CDR2 (germline): MNHNS, SASEGT. The CDR3 sequence is CANSEGLASYNEQFF. In nucleotides, the CDR3 is TGTGCCAACAGTGAGGGACTAGCTTCCTACAATGAGCAGTTCTTC.